The 9 T cell receptor beta chains listed next were all sequenced from one sample in a study of T cell repertoires in cytomegalovirus infection. TCRdb re-called the reads through MiXCR, storing one row per CDR3 protein. The sample includes 550,000 to 700,000 distinct CDR3 sequences, almost 40% of them seen just once. The antigens of these receptors remain unknown. The sample in question was cultured PBMCs, obtained from culture after CMV antigen stimulation. Receptor source: a human donor in good health (CMV status not recorded). Some clones in this sample may be carry-over from other donors' samples.

The chain has TRBV7-2 and TRBJ2-7, with 10 bases identical to TRBD1. With V trimmed by 6 bases and J by 4 bases, 9 bases remained unmatched. The CDR3 covers 15 residues. The germline V gene has CDR1 SGHTA and CDR2 FQGNSA. The CDR3 DNA follows: TGTGCCAGCAGGTCGACAGGGGGCGCATCATACGAGCAGTACTTC. Its translation is CASRSTGGASYEQYF.

The V call is TRBV12-3 or TRBV12-4, the J call TRBJ1-2; D gene unclear. This CDR3 spans 10 amino acids. The V and J ends lost 3 bases and 8 bases respectively, with 4 bases between them. The CDR3 loop is CASSFRGYTF. In nucleotides, the CDR3 is TGTGCCAGCAGTTTCCGCGGCTACACCTTC.

This sequence joins TRBV7-2 and TRBJ2-3; 13 positions match TRBD2. Germline trimming cut 3 bases from V and 5 bases from J; bases unmatched to any gene: 8. The CDR3 length is 17 residues. Germline V gene data show CDR1 as SGHTA and CDR2 as FQGNSA. CDR3 bases: TGTGCCAGCAGCTTGGCCGGGACTAGCGGGGTCGGAGATACGCAGTATTTT. This gives the protein CASSLAGTSGVGDTQYF.

The chain links TRBV7-2 to TRBJ2-5; 8 bases align to TRBD1. CDR3 length: 15 amino acids. The junction had 5 bases not matched to a gene; V was cut back by 1 base and J by 4 bases. Germline V gene lookup returns CDR1 SGHTA and CDR2 FQGNSA. The DNA for the CDR3 is TGTGCCAGCAGCTTAGGGGGAACAGGGGGAGAGACCCAGTACTTC. It codes for CASSLGGTGGETQYF.

This rearrangement joins TRBV10-3 to TRBJ2-3; 13 bases are shared with TRBD2. The CDR3 sequence is 19 residues long. Germline-derived CDR1 and CDR2 are ENHRY and SYGVKD. The ends lost 9 bases at V and 4 bases at J; junction bases unmatched: 19. The CDR3 region has the DNA TGTGCCATTAAGGGTCCGACTAGCGGGAGGCCCGGGGAGGCAGATACGCAGTATTTT. Amino acids: CAIKGPTSGRPGEADTQYF.

The V and J genes are TRBV7-2 and TRBJ1-2; D not certain. This CDR3 region has 15 residues. The germline V gene encodes CDR1 SGHTA and CDR2 FQGNSA. Trimming took off 5 bases at V and 5 bases at J, with 18 bases between the two ends. Here the CDR3 DNA reads TGTGCCAGCAGCGACCGGGTCCCGGTGTCTTATGGCTACACCTTC. The encoded protein is CASSDRVPVSYGYTF.

This rearrangement joins TRBV20-1 to TRBJ1-1; D possibly corresponds to TRBD1 (6 bases). V was pared by 6 bases and J by 11 bases, with 16 bases between. The CDR3 runs 11 residues. Germline V lookup: CDR1 DFQATT, CDR2 SNEGSKA (reference sequence). CDR3 bases: TGCAGTGCAACCGGGACATCGAGGGCTTTCTTT. It yields the protein CSATGTSRAFF.

This clonotype occurred many times. The chain has TRBV7-2 and TRBJ2-7; D not certain. Trimming stripped 7 bases from V and 1 base from J, with 17 bases between. Per the germline V gene, CDR1 is SGHTA and CDR2 is FQGNSA. The CDR3 consists of 15 residues. The CDR3 DNA reads as TGTGCCAGCACCTATAGCTGGGCAGGATCCTACGAGCAGTACTTC. Translating it yields CASTYSWAGSYEQYF.

In its sample, this clonotype was seen a few times. CDR3 nucleotide sequence: TGTGCCAGCAGCCCCCCCAGTTACACTGAAGCTTTCTTT. Translating gives CASSPPSYTEAFF. V is TRBV7-2 and J is TRBJ1-1, with D unresolved. With 5 bases removed from V and 3 bases from J, the gap between germline ends came to 10 bases. There are 13 residues in the CDR3. Germline CDR1 and CDR2: SGHTA and FQGNSA.